A single T cell receptor beta chain is shown here with its context. Its antigen is as yet unknown. The source of the sample is a study of radiation and T cells in renal cell carcinoma. Study-level results: In blood, top tumor clones expanded by 2 weeks, shrinking by 4.

Documented time point: blood 2 weeks post-SBRT. The treatment here: 15 Gy SBRT to primary tumor, nephrectomy 4 weeks later. This table comes from immunoSEQ multiplex PCR, and its TCRdb copy is limited to in-frame clones, with some not included. The table has 150,000 to 160,000 clones, approximately 90% seen once. This CDR3 has 16 amino acids. The chain couples TRBV21-1 to TRBJ1-2; no check of the table's D call, TRBD1, against the DNA was made. TRBV21-1 is designated a pseudogene. This clonotype was obtained from a woman aged 45-60 years with renal cell carcinoma. Sequenced here: blood, sampled from a patient whose treatment included radiotherapy and nephrectomy. CDR3 nucleotides: TGTGCCAGCAGCACCCCACGCGACAGTAATAACTATGGCTACACCTTC. Protein product: CASSTPRDSNNYGYTF.